The 32 T cell receptor beta chains given below trace back to one sample, sequenced in a study of technical replicates of blood from several donors. Sequenced by immunoSEQ multiplex PCR; TCRdb stores in-frame clones only, minus some. The sample contains 70,000 or so clones, around 92% of which appear only once. Sequenced input: T cells isolated from PBMCs. The receptor source for this set is a human donor in good health.

This chain joins TRBV6-6 and TRBJ2-7; D is unresolved. This CDR3 has 13 amino acids. Germline CDR1 MNHNY, CDR2 SVGAGI (reference sequence). Deletions cut 5 bases from V and 2 bases from J, with 10 bases between. The CDR3 here is CASSTRLAYEQYF. As DNA, the CDR3 is TGTGCCAGCAGTACTCGACTGGCCTACGAGCAGTACTTC.

This clone appeared a single time. The chain uses TRBV7-2 and TRBJ2-7; TRBD2 matches 13 bases. CDR1 is SGHTA, CDR2 FQGNSA, per germline. The CDR3 sequence is 16 residues long. The ends lost 6 bases at V and 0 bases at J; junction bases unmatched: 5. The DNA for the CDR3 is TGTGCCAGCAGTCCGACTAGCGGGAGGTCCTCCTACGAGCAGTACTTC. It codes for CASSPTSGRSSYEQYF.

The CDR3 spells CASSLVAGYNEQFF. The CDR3 coding sequence is TGTGCCAGCAGCTTGGTAGCGGGGTACAATGAGCAGTTCTTC. V and J are TRBV5-8 and TRBJ2-1; 8 positions match TRBD2. Germline V gives CDR1 SGHTS, CDR2 YDEGEE. This CDR3 is built from 14 residues. The J segment lost 4 bases and the V segment lost 0 bases, leaving 0 bases of the junction unmatched.

V and J are TRBV18 and TRBJ1-2; 10 nucleotides line up with TRBD1. V was clipped by 2 bases and J by 6 bases; unmatched bases: 6. This CDR3 comprises 15 residues. Germline-derived CDR1 and CDR2 are KGHSH and LQKENI. CDR3 amino acids: CASSPSRGTGDGYTF. The CDR3 DNA sequence: TGTGCCAGCTCACCAAGCAGAGGGACAGGGGATGGCTACACCTTC.

The rearrangement uses TRBV5-1 and TRBJ1-1; 9 bases map to TRBD1. Germline assignment: CDR1 SGHRS and CDR2 YFSETQ. Trimming took 3 bases from V and 6 from J; bases not matched to a gene: 9. The CDR3 runs to 15 residues. The CDR3 sequence is CASSSRDRALAEAFF. CDR3 in DNA: TGCGCCAGCAGCTCCCGGGACAGGGCCTTAGCTGAAGCTTTCTTT.

The rearrangement links TRBV9 to TRBJ2-1, with 10 bases matching TRBD2. CDR1 and CDR2 from the germline V gene are SGDLS and YYNGEE. The J segment lost 10 bases and the V segment lost 0 bases, leaving 13 bases of the junction unmatched. This CDR3 is built from 17 residues. CDR3 in amino acids: CASSVDQKGTSDWEQFF. The CDR3 nucleotides read TGTGCCAGCAGCGTAGACCAGAAAGGGACTAGCGATTGGGAGCAGTTCTTC.

The rearrangement uses TRBV2 and TRBJ2-7; 8 bases match TRBD2. Trimming took 1 base from V and 11 from J; bases not matched to a gene: 1. Germline CDR1 is SNHLY and CDR2 is FYNNEI. The CDR3 extends over 11 amino acids. The CDR3 protein is CASSEGAGEYF. DNA for the CDR3: TGTGCCAGCAGTGAAGGAGCGGGGGAGTACTTC.

The table lists this clone with a count of one. The chain uses TRBV2 and TRBJ2-7, with 7 bases lining up with TRBD1. V lost 0 bases and J lost 3; bases outside the gene matches: 2. In germline, CDR1 is SNHLY, CDR2 FYNNEI. This CDR3 has 14 residues. The CDR3: CASSEAQGVYEQYF. CDR3 nucleotide sequence: TGTGCCAGCAGTGAAGCGCAGGGGGTCTACGAGCAGTACTTC. Based on the CDR3 plus reference TRBV2 and TRBJ2-7, the full variable domain is EPEVTQTPSHQVTQMGQEVILRCVPISNHLYFYWYRQILGQKVEFLVSFYNNEISEKSEIFDDQFSVERPDGSNFTLKIRSTKLEDSAMYFCASSEAQGVYEQYFGPGTRLTVT.

The chain uses TRBV27 and TRBJ2-2; D not certain. The CDR3 has 14 residues. Per the germline V gene, CDR1 is MNHEY and CDR2 is SMNVEV (reference sequence). Trimming shortened V by 5 bases and J by 4 bases, and 11 bases separated the two germline ends. This CDR3 is CASSTYSGTGELFF. The CDR3 DNA follows: TGTGCCAGCAGTACTTACTCGGGCACCGGGGAGCTGTTTTTT.

This clone has just one count. The V and J genes are TRBV5-1 and TRBJ2-5; D is ambiguous. The CDR3 runs 13 residues. Trimming took off 4 bases at V and 1 base at J, with 8 bases between the two ends. Germline V gene data show CDR1 as SGHRS and CDR2 as YFSETQ. The CDR3 here is CASSRSLQETQYF. DNA for the CDR3: TGCGCCAGCAGCAGAAGCCTCCAAGAGACCCAGTACTTC.

The CDR3 DNA reads as TGTGCCAGCACCCTCCGGGGGACAGGCATCACTGAAGCTTTCTTT. This codes for CASTLRGTGITEAFF. The rearrangement links TRBV2 to TRBJ1-1; 8 positions agree with TRBD1. The junction had 11 bases not matched to a gene; V was cut back by 7 bases and J by 4 bases. Germline lookup yields CDR1 SNHLY and CDR2 FYNNEI. The CDR3 is 15 residues long.

The chain couples TRBV5-4 to TRBJ2-1, with 11 bases fitting TRBD2. The V gene's germline CDR1 is SGHNT and CDR2 YYREEE (reference sequence). The CDR3 runs to 14 residues. V trimming: 3 bases; J trimming: 9 bases; junction bases outside the gene matches: 5. The CDR3 DNA reads as TGTGCCAGCAGCTCTAGCGGGAGGACAGGTGAGCAGTTCTTC. Translated, it gives CASSSSGRTGEQFF.

This sequence joins TRBV7-2 and TRBJ2-2, with D possibly being TRBD1 (6 bases). Germline assignment: CDR1 SGHTA and CDR2 FQGNSA. Trimming stripped 4 bases from V and 7 bases from J, with 10 bases between. The CDR3 loop spans 13 amino acids. CDR3 DNA: TGTGCCAGCAGCTCTTACAGGGTCGGGGAGCTGTTTTTT. Amino acids: CASSSYRVGELFF.

The chain recombines TRBV28 with TRBJ2-7, with D unresolved. This CDR3 has 11 residues. Germline V gene sequence: CDR1 MDHEN, CDR2 SYDVKM. Trimming took 4 bases from V and 6 from J, leaving 7 bases between them. CDR3 protein: CASSSLFEQYF. The CDR3 nucleotides are TGTGCCAGCAGTTCCCTATTCGAGCAGTACTTC.

The chain links TRBV5-1 to TRBJ2-3; D may be TRBD2 (6 bases). Germline CDR1 is SGHRS and CDR2 is YFSETQ. Trimming removed 8 bases at V and 14 bases at J, with 18 bases between. This CDR3 spans 11 amino acids. The CDR3 nucleotides read TGCGCCAGGAGTACATGGGGGGTGCCGTATTTT. Translating gives CARSTWGVPYF.

This clone was counted only a few times. V is TRBV30 and J is TRBJ2-5; a possible D gene is TRBD1 (5 bases). Trimming stripped 0 bases from V and 5 bases from J, with 10 bases between. The CDR3 contains 13 residues. CDR1 is GTSNPN and CDR2 is SVGIG in the germline V gene (reference sequence). The CDR3 nucleotides are TGTGCCTGGAGTGTCCAGGGTACGGAGACCCAGTACTTC. Translated: CAWSVQGTETQYF.

This clone appeared a single time. This rearrangement joins TRBV7-2 to TRBJ2-2; 9 bases match TRBD1. The germline V gene has CDR1 SGHTA and CDR2 FQGNSA. V trimming: 6 bases; J trimming: 4 bases; junction bases outside the gene matches: 9. The CDR3 is 16 amino acids. The CDR3 DNA sequence: TGTGCCAGCAGTCATGGGACAGGGCGAGGCACCGGGGAGCTGTTTTTT. This encodes CASSHGTGRGTGELFF. The whole variable domain, filled in from reference TRBV7-2 and TRBJ2-2, reads GAGVSQSPSNKVTEKGKDVELRCDPISGHTALYWYRQSLGQGLEFLIYFQGNSAPDKSGLPSDRFSAERTGGSVSTLTIQRTQQEDSAVYLCASSHGTGRGTGELFFGEGSRLTVL.

The V and J genes are TRBV5-6 and TRBJ1-2; the D gene is possibly TRBD1 (6 bases). Germline CDR1 is SGHDT and CDR2 is YYEEEE. V was shortened by 6 bases and J by 9 bases, with 12 bases between the two germline ends. The CDR3 has 11 amino acids. DNA of the CDR3: TGTGCCAGCACCCGACAGGAAAGCTACACCTTC. The encoded protein is CASTRQESYTF.

Here the CDR3 reads CASSVSELAKNIQYF. CDR3 DNA: TGTGCCAGCAGTGTCTCGGAGCTAGCCAAAAACATTCAGTACTTC. The rearrangement links TRBV2 to TRBJ2-4; D call uncertain. Trimming pared 4 bases from V and 0 bases from J, leaving 10 bases between. This CDR3 spans 15 amino acids. The V gene's germline CDR1 is SNHLY and CDR2 FYNNEI. The variable domain in full, with the rest retrieved from reference TRBV2 and TRBJ2-4, is EPEVTQTPSHQVTQMGQEVILRCVPISNHLYFYWYRQILGQKVEFLVSFYNNEISEKSEIFDDQFSVERPDGSNFTLKIRSTKLEDSAMYFCASSVSELAKNIQYFGAGTRLSVL.

V is TRBV5-1 and J is TRBJ2-7; TRBD2 matches at 8 bases. The CDR3 covers 14 residues. The germline gives CDR1 SGHRS, CDR2 YFSETQ. V lost 4 bases, J lost 4 bases, and 7 bases stayed unmatched. CDR3 in amino acids: CASSPGGETYEQYF. The CDR3 coding sequence is TGCGCCAGCAGCCCCGGGGGGGAGACTTACGAGCAGTACTTC. Full variable domain (outside the CDR3, taken from reference TRBV5-1 and TRBJ2-7): KAGVTQTPRYLIKTRGQQVTLSCSPISGHRSVSWYQQTPGQGLQFLFEYFSETQRNKGNFPGRFSGRQFSNSRSEMNVSTLELGDSALYLCASSPGGETYEQYFGPGTRLTVT.

The rearrangement links TRBV11-2 to TRBJ2-7; 8 nucleotides align to TRBD2. After removal of 4 bases from V and 4 bases from J, the junction contained 12 bases not matched to a gene. This CDR3 is built from 16 residues. The germline V gene has CDR1 SGHAT and CDR2 FQNNGV. In nucleotides, the CDR3 is TGTGCCAGCAGCTCGCCCGTTGGACTAGCTCGATACGAGCAGTACTTC. Its protein is CASSSPVGLARYEQYF.

The chain joins TRBV25-1 to TRBJ2-7; D may be TRBD1 (5 bases). Germline CDR1 and CDR2: MGHDK and SYGVNS. The CDR3 consists of 13 residues. V lost 4 bases and J 3 bases, leaving 10 bases between the germline ends. The CDR3 DNA reads TGTGCCAGCAGTGGGGCAGGGATCTACGAGCAGTACTTC. As protein: CASSGAGIYEQYF.

V and J are TRBV7-9 and TRBJ2-7; D is possibly TRBD2 (6 bases). Germline assignment: CDR1 SEHNR and CDR2 FQNEAQ (reference sequence). V lost 1 base and J lost 2, with 21 bases in between. This CDR3 region has 18 residues. The CDR3 DNA sequence: TGTGCCAGCAGCTTAGTAATTGGTGGGGTTAGCGGACCCTACGAGCAGTACTTC. Protein: CASSLVIGGVSGPYEQYF. Full variable domain (missing parts from reference TRBV7-9 and TRBJ2-7): DTGVSQNPRHKITKRGQNVTFRCDPISEHNRLYWYRQTLGQGPEFLTYFQNEAQLEKSRLLSDRFSAERPKGSFSTLEIQRTEQGDSAMYLCASSLVIGGVSGPYEQYFGPGTRLTVT.

The chain is built from TRBV7-9 and TRBJ2-1; 13 nucleotides agree with TRBD2. Germline V lookup: CDR1 SEHNR, CDR2 FQNEAQ (reference sequence). Germline trimming cut 10 bases from V and 10 bases from J; bases unmatched to any gene: 7. This CDR3 is built from 13 residues. As DNA, the CDR3 is TGTGCCACCAGACTAGCGGGAGGCGACGAGCAGTTCTTC. It translates to CATRLAGGDEQFF.

The rearrangement joins TRBV19 to TRBJ2-7; 9 bases fit TRBD1. Germline-derived CDR1 and CDR2 are LNHDA and SQIVND (reference sequence). CDR3 length: 13 residues. The J segment lost 5 bases and the V segment lost 11 bases, leaving 10 bases of the junction unmatched. The CDR3 sequence is CAASGTGMNEQYF. CDR3 nucleotide sequence: TGTGCCGCTTCCGGGACAGGGATGAACGAGCAGTACTTC.

The rearrangement links TRBV30 to TRBJ1-4; maybe TRBD1 (5 bases). The germline CDR1 and CDR2 sequences are GTSNPN and SVGIG (reference sequence). The CDR3 contains 15 residues. V lost 2 bases, J lost 4 bases, and 14 bases lay in between. As DNA, the CDR3 is TGTGCCTGGAGTCTAGGGGTGATGGTTAATGAAAAACTGTTTTTT. Translated, it gives CAWSLGVMVNEKLFF. The full variable domain, in which reference TRBV30 and TRBJ1-4 provide the parts outside the CDR3, is SQTIHQWPATLVQPVGSPLSLECTVEGTSNPNLYWYRQAAGRGLQLLFYSVGIGQISSEVPQNLSASRPQDRQFILSSKKLLLSDSGFYLCAWSLGVMVNEKLFFGSGTQLSVL.

The rearrangement links TRBV5-6 to TRBJ2-1; D not certain. V dropped 4 bases and J dropped 6 bases, with 17 bases sitting between them. This CDR3 contains 15 residues. The V gene's germline CDR1 is SGHDT and CDR2 YYEEEE. The chain's CDR3 is CASSQTGFLVNEQFF. In DNA, the CDR3 is TGTGCCAGCAGCCAGACTGGCTTTCTCGTCAATGAGCAGTTCTTC. Variable domain in full (rest from reference TRBV5-6 and TRBJ2-1): DAGVTQSPTHLIKTRGQQVTLRCSPKSGHDTVSWYQQALGQGPQFIFQYYEEEERQRGNFPDRFSGHQFPNYSSELNVNALLLGDSALYLCASSQTGFLVNEQFFGPGTRLTVL.

The J gene is TRBJ2-7, the V gene TRBV13; no clear D gene. Germline CDR1 and CDR2: PRHDT and FYEKMQ (reference sequence). The CDR3 runs to 13 residues. Trimming cost V 0 bases and J 1 base, with 4 bases left between them. The DNA of the CDR3 is TGTGCCAGCAGCTTAGGCCCTTCCTACGAGCAGTACTTC. This sequence encodes CASSLGPSYEQYF. The whole variable domain, filled in from reference TRBV13 and TRBJ2-7, reads AAGVIQSPRHLIKEKRETATLKCYPIPRHDTVYWYQQGPGQDPQFLISFYEKMQSDKGSIPDRFSAQQFSDYHSELNMSSLELGDSALYFCASSLGPSYEQYFGPGTRLTVT.

The rearrangement uses TRBV30 and TRBJ1-5; D not resolved. Germline V gene data show CDR1 as GTSNPN and CDR2 as SVGIG (reference sequence). This CDR3 has 12 amino acids. V was cut by 3 bases and J by 1 base, with 4 bases left in between. The CDR3 loop reads CAWRASNQPQHF. The CDR3 DNA follows: TGTGCCTGGAGGGCAAGCAATCAGCCCCAGCATTTT.

V usage is TRBV7-2 and J usage is TRBJ2-3; D unclear. Germline V gene data show CDR1 as SGHTA and CDR2 as FQGNSA. V shed 0 bases and J shed 6 bases, with 13 bases lying between them. This CDR3 is built from 15 residues. CDR3 protein: CASSLADSIFDTQYF. The CDR3 region has the DNA TGTGCCAGCAGCTTAGCTGACTCGATCTTTGATACGCAGTATTTT. The full variable domain, completed using reference TRBV7-2 and TRBJ2-3, is GAGVSQSPSNKVTEKGKDVELRCDPISGHTALYWYRQSLGQGLEFLIYFQGNSAPDKSGLPSDRFSAERTGGSVSTLTIQRTQQEDSAVYLCASSLADSIFDTQYFGPGTRLTVL.

This clone was counted once. V and J are TRBV7-9 and TRBJ2-3; 12 nucleotides match TRBD2. Trimming removed 4 bases from V and 3 bases from J; junction bases left unmatched: 2. Per the germline V gene, CDR1 is SEHNR and CDR2 is FQNEAQ (reference sequence). The CDR3 is 15 residues long. CDR3 bases: TGTGCCAGCAGCTCTCTAGCGGGAGGGACAGATACGCAGTATTTT. Protein: CASSSLAGGTDTQYF.

This clone was recorded once. The rearrangement uses TRBV5-1 and TRBJ1-4, with D unresolved. Germline lookup yields CDR1 SGHRS and CDR2 YFSETQ. The CDR3 runs to 14 residues. The V end lost 4 bases, the J end lost 1 base, and 8 bases lay between the germline ends. CDR3 DNA sequence: TGCGCCAGCAGCCGAATCGGAACTAATGAAAAACTGTTTTTT. Protein sequence: CASSRIGTNEKLFF.